This section outlines one TCR beta chain sequence together with its context. Its antigen is not known. This sample was included in a study of beta chain features in type 1 diabetes. Points from the study as a whole: Researchers report that Type 1 diabetes patients had moderately but significantly shorter TCRB CDR3s across all four CD4+ subsets.

This CDR3 region has 13 residues. Germline V lookup: CDR1 SGHRS, CDR2 YFSETQ. After removal of 8 bases from V and 5 bases from J, the junction contained 8 bases not matched to a gene. All of the isolated RNA was reverse transcribed, so expressed TCRB transcripts were sequenced. The repertoire was sequenced with immunoSEQ multiplex PCR; TCRdb's copy has only in-frame clones and lacks some. The sample contains hundreds of thousands of clones, over 10% of which appear only once. Sequenced material: naive CD4+ T cells from blood. The TCR comes from a man between 18 and 35 years old in good health. This sequence joins TRBV5-1 and TRBJ2-3, with 7 bases lining up with TRBD2. CDR3 sequence reads: CASVRGSEDTQYF. CDR3 nucleotide sequence: TGCGCCAGTGTGCGGGGGTCTGAAGATACGCAGTATTTT. The variable domain in full, completed from reference TRBV5-1 and TRBJ2-3, reads KAGVTQTPRYLIKTRGQQVTLSCSPISGHRSVSWYQQTPGQGLQFLFEYFSETQRNKGNFPGRFSGRQFSNSRSEMNVSTLELGDSALYLCASVRGSEDTQYFGPGTRLTVL.